This T cell receptor beta chain was retrieved from a study of T cells in Graves' hyperthyroidism and ophthalmopathy. Study-wide background: Peripheral blood was drawn at first diagnosis, prior to all treatment.

Germline lookup yields CDR1 SEHNR and CDR2 FQNEAQ (reference sequence). V lost 1 base, J lost 1 base, and 10 bases lay in between. The CDR3 is 15 residues long. Enrolled ophthalmopathy patients presented with a Clinical Activity Score of at least 3, a NOSPECS grade of at least 4, and disease duration under 3 months. RNA transcripts gave rise to amplified TCR beta CDR3 regions. During a first-round RT-PCR of the TCR CDR3, the HTBI primer set was used. Each CDR3 protein is one row after TCRdb ran MiXCR on the multiplex PCR reads. The sample shows around 500,000 distinct CDR3 sequences, about 20% of them seen only once.

The chain carries TRBV7-9 and TRBJ1-1; D possibly corresponds to TRBD1 (6 bases). The sequenced material came from blood. The TCR was taken from a woman in her 70s with Graves' ophthalmopathy. The CDR3 sequence: CASSLGGHPNTEAFF. The CDR3 DNA follows: TGTGCCAGCAGCTTAGGGGGACACCCGAACACTGAAGCTTTCTTT.